These T cell receptor beta chains were read from a single sample in a study of T cells after yellow fever vaccination. TCRdb re-derived calls from the 5' RACE reads in MiXCR, one entry per CDR3 protein. This table holds under 400,000 distinct CDR3 sequences, 12% found once. The specimen was CD4+ T cells sorted from PBMCs, collected 15 days after the yellow fever booster vaccination. The receptors originated from a man between 18 and 29 years old who received the YFV17D yellow fever vaccine. CDR3s include the opening cysteine and the closing phenylalanine or tryptophan. Each record gives: clone size, V gene, J gene, D gene, CDR3 DNA, CDR3 protein. D genes are given only for firm matches. The size field is filled for only some rows; it gives once, few, many or a size class.

>few|TRBV5-6|TRBJ2-1|TRBD2
TGTGCCAGCAGCTTTCGCGGGGGATACAATGAGCAGTTCTTC
CASSFRGGYNEQFF
>.|TRBV4-2|TRBJ2-2|TRBD2
TGTGCCAGCAGCCAAGATGGGCTAGCGGTCGCGAACACCGGGGAGCTGTTTTTT
CASSQDGLAVANTGELFF
>.|TRBV4-1|TRBJ1-2|.
TGCGCCAGCAGCCAAGTGTGGACAAACTATGGCTACACCTTC
CASSQVWTNYGYTF
>.|TRBV18|TRBJ1-4|.
TGTGCCAGCTCACCATATCAGGGACTTGAAAAACTGTTTTTT
CASSPYQGLEKLFF
>many|TRBV5-1|TRBJ1-2|.
TGCGCCAGCAGCTTGGCCCAGGAGCAGTATGGCTACACCTTC
CASSLAQEQYGYTF
>.|TRBV10-3|TRBJ1-5|.
TGTGCCATCAGCGAAGGACAGCTCTATAGCAATCAGCCCCAGCATTTT
CAISEGQLYSNQPQHF
>.|TRBV12-3/TRBV12-4|TRBJ1-4|.
TGTGCCAGCAGTTTACATGGGAGCGAAAAACTGTTTTTT
CASSLHGSEKLFF
>few|TRBV5-1|TRBJ2-7|.
TGCGCCAGCAGCTCAAGCGGGCCTACGAGCTCCTACGAGCAGTACTTC
CASSSSGPTSSYEQYF
>.|TRBV7-2|TRBJ1-5|TRBD1
TGTGCCAGCAGCCTCCGGGACAGAGTCAATCAGCCCCAGCATTTT
CASSLRDRVNQPQHF
>.|TRBV6-5|TRBJ2-1|TRBD1
TGTGCCAGCAGTTACTCCAAAGGGACAGGGGGAAATGAGCAGTTCTTC
CASSYSKGTGGNEQFF
>many|TRBV6-5|TRBJ1-6|.
TGTGCCAGCAGTACCTTTGGACAGTATAATTCACCCCTCCACTTT
CASSTFGQYNSPLHF
>few|TRBV6-1|TRBJ2-2|.
TGTGCCAGCAGTCAACAGAACACCGGGGAGCTGTTTTTT
CASSQQNTGELFF
>few|TRBV4-3|TRBJ1-1|.
TGCGCCAGCAGCCACCAAAGGGGAAACACTGAAGCTTTCTTT
CASSHQRGNTEAFF
>few|TRBV10-3|TRBJ1-3|.
TGTGCCATCAGTGAGTCTTTGGCATCTTTGGGATCTGGAAACACCATATATTTT
CAISESLASLGSGNTIYF
>few|TRBV5-1|TRBJ2-3|TRBD2
TGCGCCAGCAGCATGAGCGGGGGGGCCGAGGTAGATACGCAGTATTTT
CASSMSGGAEVDTQYF
>few|TRBV7-9|TRBJ1-4|.
TGTGCCAGCAGCTTAGCGGTCGCAACTAATGAAAAACTGTTTTTT
CASSLAVATNEKLFF
>.|TRBV9|TRBJ2-1|TRBD2
TGTGCCAGCAGCGTAGAACTAGCGGGGTCGTATGAGCAGTTCTTC
CASSVELAGSYEQFF
>few|TRBV20-1|TRBJ1-2|.
TGCAGCACCTTAGCCCCGGGACCACATATCAGCGGCTACACCTTC
CSTLAPGPHISGYTF
>.|TRBV7-2|TRBJ2-5|TRBD2
TGTGCCAGCAGCGACGGGACTAGTGGGGTGTCCCAGTACTTC
CASSDGTSGVSQYF
>few|TRBV4-2|TRBJ1-2|TRBD1
TGTGCCAGCAGCCCACTAACAGGGGGTCTTGGCTACACCTTC
CASSPLTGGLGYTF
>.|TRBV7-2|TRBJ2-7|.
TGTGCCAGCAGCTGGGTAGCGGCAAGGAGCTCCTACGAGCAGTACTTC
CASSWVAARSSYEQYF
>.|TRBV5-1|TRBJ1-1|.
TGCGCCAGCAGCTGGGAGATCCCCGCTGAAGCTTTCTTT
CASSWEIPAEAFF
>.|TRBV5-4|TRBJ2-7|.
TGTGCCAGCAGCTTGGGACGCGTCTACGAGCAGTACTTC
CASSLGRVYEQYF
>.|TRBV10-3|TRBJ2-2|.
TGTGCCATCAACGGACAGTTCTCGAACACCGGGGAGCTGTTTTTT
CAINGQFSNTGELFF
>few|TRBV18|TRBJ2-3|.
TGTGCCAGCTCACCCCCGGGGCTCACAGATACGCAGTATTTT
CASSPPGLTDTQYF
>few|TRBV29-1|TRBJ1-2|.
TGCAGCGTGAACCGGCCCCGGGGTGAGAATGGCTACACCTTC
CSVNRPRGENGYTF
>.|TRBV15|TRBJ2-1|TRBD2
TGTGCCACCGGAAAGACGGTAGCGGGTTCGTCCTACAATGAGCAGTTCTTC
CATGKTVAGSSYNEQFF
>few|TRBV24-1|TRBJ1-1|.
TGTGCCACCAGGGAATGGGGTGACACTGAAGCTTTCTTT
CATREWGDTEAFF
>few|TRBV27|TRBJ1-6|TRBD1
TGTGCCAGCAGTTTACTCCCGGGACAGGGTCTATATAATTCACCCCTCCACTTT
CASSLLPGQGLYNSPLHF
>few|TRBV6-5|TRBJ2-7|.
TGTGCCAGCAGTTACTTATACGGGGGTAGCTACGAGCAGTACTTC
CASSYLYGGSYEQYF
>few|TRBV18|TRBJ2-5|.
TGTGCCAGCTCACCACCGGTACGGGCTGGGGAGACCCAGTACTTC
CASSPPVRAGETQYF
>few|TRBV11-2|TRBJ2-2|TRBD1
TGTGCCAGCAGCTTCCGCGGACAGGGCAACACCGGGGAGCTGTTTTTT
CASSFRGQGNTGELFF
>few|TRBV27|TRBJ2-5|.
TGTGCCAGCAGTCTTGGGGTTTGGGAGACCCAGTACTTC
CASSLGVWETQYF
>few|TRBV30|TRBJ2-1|TRBD2
TGTGCCTGGGGACTAGCCTACAATGAGCAGTTCTTC
CAWGLAYNEQFF
>few|TRBV6-5|TRBJ2-1|.
TGTGCCAGCAGCCGTACTAGTGGATTATACAATGAGCAGTTCTTC
CASSRTSGLYNEQFF
>.|TRBV4-1|TRBJ1-5|.
TGCGCCAGCAGCCAAGTCGAAAATCAGCCCCAGCATTTT
CASSQVENQPQHF
>many|TRBV27|TRBJ2-5|TRBD1
TGTGCCAGCAGAGGATGGGACAGGACCCAAGAGACCCAGTACTTC
CASRGWDRTQETQYF
>.|TRBV6-2/TRBV6-3|TRBJ1-1|TRBD1
TGTGCCAGCAGTACAGGGACAGGGGCGAACACTGAAGCTTTCTTT
CASSTGTGANTEAFF
>.|TRBV20-1|TRBJ2-6|TRBD1
TGCAGTGTCCCACAGGGGGGCCCTGGGGCCAACGTCCTGACTTTC
CSVPQGGPGANVLTF
>few|TRBV7-9|TRBJ2-1|.
TGTGCCAGCAGCTCCTATTGGACCGTCGCCTACAATGAGCAGTTCTTC
CASSSYWTVAYNEQFF
>.|TRBV3-1|TRBJ2-3|.
TGTGCCAGCATGTTGCGGGGTGCAGATACGCAGTATTTT
CASMLRGADTQYF
>.|TRBV6-6|TRBJ1-3|.
TGTGCCAGCAGTAAAGGGGGTGATTCGAACACCATATATTTT
CASSKGGDSNTIYF
>many|TRBV4-2|TRBJ2-7|.
TGTGCCAGCAGCCAAGAGGGGCGGAATGGCGAGCAGTACTTC
CASSQEGRNGEQYF
>few|TRBV27|TRBJ2-1|.
TGTGCCAGCAGTGCTGACAGAATCAATTACAATGAGCAGTTCTTC
CASSADRINYNEQFF